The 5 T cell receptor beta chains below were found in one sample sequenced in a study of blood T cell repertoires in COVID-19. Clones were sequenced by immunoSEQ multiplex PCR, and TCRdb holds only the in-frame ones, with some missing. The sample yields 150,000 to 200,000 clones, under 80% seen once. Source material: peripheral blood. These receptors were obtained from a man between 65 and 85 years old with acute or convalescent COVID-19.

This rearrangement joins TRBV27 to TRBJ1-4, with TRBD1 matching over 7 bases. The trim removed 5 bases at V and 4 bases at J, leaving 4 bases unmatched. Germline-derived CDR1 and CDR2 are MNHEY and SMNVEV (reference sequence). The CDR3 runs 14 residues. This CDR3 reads CASSPRDSNEKLFF. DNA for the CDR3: TGTGCCAGCAGTCCCCGGGACAGTAATGAAAAACTGTTTTTT.

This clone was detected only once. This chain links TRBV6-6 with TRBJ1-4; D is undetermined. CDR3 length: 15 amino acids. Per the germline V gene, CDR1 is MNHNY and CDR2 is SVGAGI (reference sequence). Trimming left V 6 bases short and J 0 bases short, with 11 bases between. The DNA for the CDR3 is TGTGCCAGCAGGCCGACCGGGGCAACTAATGAAAAACTGTTTTTT. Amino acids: CASRPTGATNEKLFF.

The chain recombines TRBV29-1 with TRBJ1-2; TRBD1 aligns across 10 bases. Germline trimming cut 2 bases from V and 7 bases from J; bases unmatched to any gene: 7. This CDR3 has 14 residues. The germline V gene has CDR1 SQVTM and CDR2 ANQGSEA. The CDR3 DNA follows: TGCAGCGTTGAATCCGACAGGGGGCTGGGTGGCTACACCTTC. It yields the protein CSVESDRGLGGYTF.

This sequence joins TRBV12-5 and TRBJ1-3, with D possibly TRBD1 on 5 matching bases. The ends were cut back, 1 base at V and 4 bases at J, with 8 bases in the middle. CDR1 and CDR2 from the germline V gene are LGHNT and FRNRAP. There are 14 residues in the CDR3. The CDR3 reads CASGLGRVGNTIYF. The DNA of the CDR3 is TGTGCTAGTGGTTTGGGCAGGGTGGGAAACACCATATATTTT.

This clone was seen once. CDR3 sequence reads: CASSLRGRQPQHF. In DNA, the CDR3 is TGTGCCAGCAGTCTAAGGGGAAGGCAGCCCCAGCATTTT. The rearrangement uses TRBV25-1 and TRBJ1-5; D perhaps matches TRBD1 (5 bases). Germline CDR1 and CDR2: MGHDK and SYGVNS. The CDR3 runs 13 residues. Trimming shortened V by 5 bases and J by 7 bases, and 12 bases separated the two germline ends.